The rows below give T cell receptor beta chains drawn from one sample of a study of cytomegalovirus exposure and HLA in healthy donors. TCRdb's copy holds only in-frame clones and misses some; the assay was immunoSEQ multiplex PCR. The sample shows some 130,000 clones, almost 85% of them seen only once. The specimen sequenced was PBMCs. These receptors all come from a man younger than 45 in good health and CMV-seropositive. Each CDR3 is given with its conserved first and last residue. The order of the fields is clone size, V gene, D gene, J gene, CDR3 DNA, CDR3 protein. D genes are given only for firm matches. Size tells how often a clone was seen (once, few, many) or the class of an expanded clone, and some rows leave it out.

-,TRBV2,-,TRBJ1-5,TGTGCCAGCACCGGAGAGAATAGCAATCAGCCCCAGCATTTT,CASTGENSNQPQHF
-,TRBV11-2,TRBD2,TRBJ2-7,TGTGCCAGCGGCAATCGGGGGGGCCCCTACGAGCAGTACTTC,CASGNRGGPYEQYF
-,TRBV7-9,TRBD1,TRBJ1-2,TGTGCCAGCAGCTCCACAGGGGGGAATGGCTACACCTTC,CASSSTGGNGYTF
-,TRBV9,TRBD1,TRBJ2-5,TGTGCCAGCGGGGGGACAGGGCAAGAGACCCAGTACTTC,CASGGTGQETQYF
-,TRBV11-2,-,TRBJ1-1,TGTGCCAGCAGCTCAATCGGGAGAGGGAACACTGAAGCTTTCTTT,CASSSIGRGNTEAFF
-,TRBV7-2,TRBD2,TRBJ2-1,TGTGCCAGCAGCTTTGGACTAGCGGGAGTCAATGAGCAGTTCTTC,CASSFGLAGVNEQFF
few,TRBV5-1,-,TRBJ1-1,TGCGCCAGCAGCTTGGCCGGCGGTTACACTGAAGCTTTCTTT,CASSLAGGYTEAFF
-,TRBV6-6,-,TRBJ2-7,TGTGCCAGCAGTGATAGGGGAAACGAGCAGTACTTC,CASSDRGNEQYF
-,TRBV11-2,-,TRBJ1-1,TGTGCCAGCAGCTTAGTTTCCTCTGAAGCTTTCTTT,CASSLVSSEAFF
-,TRBV4-2,-,TRBJ1-1,TGTGCCAGCAGCCAAGAGACCAGGGGAACTGAAGCTTTCTTT,CASSQETRGTEAFF
-,TRBV7-6,-,TRBJ1-1,TGTGCCAGCAGCCCCCCGAGGAGTAACACTGAAGCTTTCTTT,CASSPPRSNTEAFF
-,TRBV15,-,TRBJ1-1,TGTGCCACCACCCCAGGGGACATGAACACTGAAGCTTTCTTT,CATTPGDMNTEAFF
once,TRBV5-6,TRBD1,TRBJ2-1,TGTGCCAGCCACCGACAGGGACCGAGCTCCTACAATGAGCAGTTCTTC,CASHRQGPSSYNEQFF
-,TRBV27,-,TRBJ1-4,TGTGCCAGCAGTCCCGTATGGCCAACTAATGAAAAACTGTTTTTT,CASSPVWPTNEKLFF
-,TRBV15,-,TRBJ1-2,TGTGCCACCAGCAGAGAGTATAACTATGGCTACACCTTC,CATSREYNYGYTF